This T cell receptor (beta chain) was sequenced in a study of human T cells and chemical hapten exposure. Study-level results: The number of TCRs above 1 in 1000 frequency did not change after DPC sensitization. Given that the donors had alopecia, their immune response may differ from that seen in healthy people.

The time point: patch test 3, about 24 weeks after DPC sensitization. Treatment reported: therapeutic diphenylcyclopropenone sensitization with weekly scalp DPC. This clonotype turned up a few times. Its antigen is currently unknown. The study's library attached unique molecular identifiers to single cDNA molecules. Study processing details: The median was about 100,000 TCRs per sample, ranging roughly 20,000 to 690,600. TCRdb itself ran the RACE reads through MiXCR, one entry per CDR3 protein. These V and J calls derive from TCRdb rather than the authors' analysis. The repertoire holds 80,000 to 100,000 distinct CDR3 sequences, with roughly a tenth as singletons. This TCR was recovered from a woman in her 30s with alopecia areata. Some clones in this sample may be carry-over from other donors' samples. The input for sequencing was whole blood, taken in connection with sensitization to the hapten diphenylcyclopropenone (DPC).

For the CDR3, the DNA is TGTGCCAGCAGCCCGGGACAGCCGAATCAGCCCCAGCATTTT. Protein sequence: CASSPGQPNQPQHF. The chain is built from TRBV28 and TRBJ1-5; 7 bases align to TRBD1. The J segment lost 4 bases and the V segment lost 6 bases, leaving 6 bases of the junction unmatched. This CDR3 has 14 amino acids. CDR1 is MDHEN, CDR2 SYDVKM, per germline.